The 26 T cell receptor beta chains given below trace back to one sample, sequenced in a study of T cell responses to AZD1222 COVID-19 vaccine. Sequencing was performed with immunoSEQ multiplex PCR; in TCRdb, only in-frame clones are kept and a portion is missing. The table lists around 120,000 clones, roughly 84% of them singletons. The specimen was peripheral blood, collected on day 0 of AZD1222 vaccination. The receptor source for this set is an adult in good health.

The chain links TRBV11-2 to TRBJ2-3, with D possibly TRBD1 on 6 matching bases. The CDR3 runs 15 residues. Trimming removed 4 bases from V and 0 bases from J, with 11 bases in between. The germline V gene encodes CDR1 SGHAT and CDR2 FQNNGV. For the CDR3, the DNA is TGTGCCAGCAGCTCGTTGGGACAAAGCACAGATACGCAGTATTTT. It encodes CASSSLGQSTDTQYF.

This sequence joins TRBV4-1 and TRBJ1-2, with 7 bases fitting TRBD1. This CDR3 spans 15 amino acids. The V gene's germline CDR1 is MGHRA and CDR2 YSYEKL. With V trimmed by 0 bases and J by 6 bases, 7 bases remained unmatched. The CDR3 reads CASSQDPQGFNGYTF. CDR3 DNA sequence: TGCGCCAGCAGCCAAGATCCACAGGGGTTTAATGGCTACACCTTC.

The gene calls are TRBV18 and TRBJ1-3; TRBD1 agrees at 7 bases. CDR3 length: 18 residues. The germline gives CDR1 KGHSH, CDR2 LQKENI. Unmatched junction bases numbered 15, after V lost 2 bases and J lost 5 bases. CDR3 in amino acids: CASSPFSRDSLWRNTIYF. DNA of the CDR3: TGTGCCAGCTCACCATTTTCCCGGGACAGTCTCTGGCGAAACACCATATATTTT.

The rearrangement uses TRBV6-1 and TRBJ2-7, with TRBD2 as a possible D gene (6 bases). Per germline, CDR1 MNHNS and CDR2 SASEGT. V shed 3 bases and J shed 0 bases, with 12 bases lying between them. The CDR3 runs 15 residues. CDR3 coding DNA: TGTGCCAGCAGTGACGCCGGGGGAAGCTCCTACGAGCAGTACTTC. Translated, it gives CASSDAGGSSYEQYF.

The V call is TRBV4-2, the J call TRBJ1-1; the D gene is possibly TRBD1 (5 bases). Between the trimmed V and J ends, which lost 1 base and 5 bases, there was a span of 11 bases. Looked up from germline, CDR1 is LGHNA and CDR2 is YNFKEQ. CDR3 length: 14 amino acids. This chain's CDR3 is CASSQARDPTEAFF. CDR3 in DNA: TGTGCCAGCAGCCAAGCACGGGACCCAACTGAAGCTTTCTTT.

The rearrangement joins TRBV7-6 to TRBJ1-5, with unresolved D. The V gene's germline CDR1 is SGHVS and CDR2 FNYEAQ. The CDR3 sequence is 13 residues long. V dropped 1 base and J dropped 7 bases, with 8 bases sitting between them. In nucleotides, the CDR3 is TGTGCCAGCAGCTTAGGGGCAGCGCAGCCCCAGCATTTT. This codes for CASSLGAAQPQHF.

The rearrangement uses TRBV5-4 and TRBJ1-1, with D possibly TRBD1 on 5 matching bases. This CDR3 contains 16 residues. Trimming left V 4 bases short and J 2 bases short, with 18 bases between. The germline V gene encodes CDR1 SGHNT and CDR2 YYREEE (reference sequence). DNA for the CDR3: TGTGCCAGCAGCGGACAACCCGATACTAGAAACACTGAAGCTTTCTTT. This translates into CASSGQPDTRNTEAFF.

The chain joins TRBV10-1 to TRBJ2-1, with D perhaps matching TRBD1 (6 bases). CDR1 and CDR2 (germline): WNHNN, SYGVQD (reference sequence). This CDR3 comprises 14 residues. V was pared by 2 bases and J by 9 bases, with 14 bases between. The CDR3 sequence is CASSEDTGFREQFF. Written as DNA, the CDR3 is TGCGCCAGCAGTGAGGACACAGGGTTCCGTGAGCAGTTCTTC.

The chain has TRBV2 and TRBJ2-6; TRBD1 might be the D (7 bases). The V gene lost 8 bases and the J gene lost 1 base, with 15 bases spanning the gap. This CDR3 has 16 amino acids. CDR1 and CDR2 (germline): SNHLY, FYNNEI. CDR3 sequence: CASRTGGVSGANVLTF. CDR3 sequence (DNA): TGTGCCAGCCGGACAGGCGGGGTGTCTGGGGCCAACGTCCTGACTTTC.

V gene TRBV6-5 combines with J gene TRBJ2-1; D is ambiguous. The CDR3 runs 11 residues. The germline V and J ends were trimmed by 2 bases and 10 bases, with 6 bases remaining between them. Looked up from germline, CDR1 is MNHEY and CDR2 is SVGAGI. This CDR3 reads CASSYAREQFF. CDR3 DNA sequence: TGTGCCAGCAGTTACGCTAGGGAGCAGTTCTTC.

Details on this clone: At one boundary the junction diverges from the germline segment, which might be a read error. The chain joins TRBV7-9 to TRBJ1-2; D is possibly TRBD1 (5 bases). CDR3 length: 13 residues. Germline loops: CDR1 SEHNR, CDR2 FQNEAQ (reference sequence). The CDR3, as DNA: TGTGCCAGCAGCATAGCCGGGACTGCCGGCTACACCTTC. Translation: CASSIAGTAGYTF.

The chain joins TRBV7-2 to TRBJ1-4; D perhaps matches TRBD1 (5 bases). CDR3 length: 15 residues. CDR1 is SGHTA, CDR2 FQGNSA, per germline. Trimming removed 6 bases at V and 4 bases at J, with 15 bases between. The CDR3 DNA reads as TGTGCCAGCAGTTTCCGGGGACCTTATAATGAAAAACTGTTTTTT. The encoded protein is CASSFRGPYNEKLFF. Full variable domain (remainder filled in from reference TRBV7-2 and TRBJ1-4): GAGVSQSPSNKVTEKGKDVELRCDPISGHTALYWYRQSLGQGLEFLIYFQGNSAPDKSGLPSDRFSAERTGGSVSTLTIQRTQQEDSAVYLCASSFRGPYNEKLFFGSGTQLSVL.

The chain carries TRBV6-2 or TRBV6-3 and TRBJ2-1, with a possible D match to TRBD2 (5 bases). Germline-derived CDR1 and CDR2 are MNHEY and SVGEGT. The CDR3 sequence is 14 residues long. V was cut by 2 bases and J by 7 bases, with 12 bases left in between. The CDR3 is CASSYGLGGNEQFF. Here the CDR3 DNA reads TGTGCCAGCAGTTACGGTTTAGGCGGGAATGAGCAGTTCTTC.

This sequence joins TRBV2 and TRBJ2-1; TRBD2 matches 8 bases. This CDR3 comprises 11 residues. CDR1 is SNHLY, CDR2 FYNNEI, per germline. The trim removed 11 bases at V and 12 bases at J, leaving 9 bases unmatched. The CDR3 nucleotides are TGTGCCTCAACTAGCGGAGACCTGCAGTTCTTC. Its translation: CASTSGDLQFF.

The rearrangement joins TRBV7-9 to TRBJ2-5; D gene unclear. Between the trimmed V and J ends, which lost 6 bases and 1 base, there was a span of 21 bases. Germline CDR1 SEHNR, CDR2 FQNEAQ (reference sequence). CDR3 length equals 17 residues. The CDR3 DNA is TGTGCCAGCAGGCTTGGGAAGGGTTTTCCCTTCCAAGAGACCCAGTACTTC. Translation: CASRLGKGFPFQETQYF.

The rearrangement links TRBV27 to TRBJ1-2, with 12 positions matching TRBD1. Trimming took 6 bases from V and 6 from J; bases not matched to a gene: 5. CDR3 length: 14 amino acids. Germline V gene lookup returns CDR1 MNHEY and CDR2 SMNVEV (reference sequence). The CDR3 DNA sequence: TGTGCCAGCAGACACCGGGACAGGGGGCATGGCTACACCTTC. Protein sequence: CASRHRDRGHGYTF.

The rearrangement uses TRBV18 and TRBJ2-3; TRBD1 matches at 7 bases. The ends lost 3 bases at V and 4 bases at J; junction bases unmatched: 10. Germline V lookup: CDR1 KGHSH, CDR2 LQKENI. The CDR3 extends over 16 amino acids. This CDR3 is CASSPIGGRAADTQYF. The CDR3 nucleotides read TGTGCCAGCTCACCTATAGGGGGCAGGGCGGCAGATACGCAGTATTTT. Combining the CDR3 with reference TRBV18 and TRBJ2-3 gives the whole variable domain NAGVMQNPRHLVRRRGQEARLRCSPMKGHSHVYWYRQLPEEGLKFMVYLQKENIIDESGMPKERFSAEFPKEGPSILRIQQVVRGDSAAYFCASSPIGGRAADTQYFGPGTRLTVL.

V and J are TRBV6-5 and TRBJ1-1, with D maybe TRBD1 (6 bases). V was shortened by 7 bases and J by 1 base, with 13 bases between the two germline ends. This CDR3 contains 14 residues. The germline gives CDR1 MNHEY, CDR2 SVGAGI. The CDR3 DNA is TGTGCCAGCATTGGGGGCGGATGGAACACTGAAGCTTTCTTT. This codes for CASIGGGWNTEAFF.

The CDR3 coding sequence is TGTGCCAGCAGCCAAGATCTTGTGACAGGCTACTACGAGCAGTACTTC. The encoded protein is CASSQDLVTGYYEQYF. The V call is TRBV3-1 (or the pseudogene TRBV3-2), the J call TRBJ2-7; D possibly corresponds to TRBD1 (6 bases). Germline CDR1 LGHDT, CDR2 YNNKEL (reference sequence). Trimming stripped 0 bases from V and 3 bases from J, with 15 bases between. The CDR3 covers 16 residues.

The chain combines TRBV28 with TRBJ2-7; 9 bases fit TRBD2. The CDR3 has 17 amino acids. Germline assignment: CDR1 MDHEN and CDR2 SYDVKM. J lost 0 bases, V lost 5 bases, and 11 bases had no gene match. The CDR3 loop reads CASSGHTKAGGSYEQYF. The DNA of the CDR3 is TGTGCCAGCAGTGGTCACACAAAAGCGGGGGGCTCCTACGAGCAGTACTTC.

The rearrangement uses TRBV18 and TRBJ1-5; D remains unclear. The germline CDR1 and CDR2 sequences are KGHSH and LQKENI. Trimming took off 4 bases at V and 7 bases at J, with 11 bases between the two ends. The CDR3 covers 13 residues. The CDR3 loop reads CASSRDKDQPQHF. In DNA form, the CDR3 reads TGTGCCAGCTCACGGGATAAAGACCAGCCCCAGCATTTT.

The CDR3 coding sequence is TGCGCCAGCAGCTTGGAGCTGACAGGCTTGAACACTGAAGCTTTCTTT. This codes for CASSLELTGLNTEAFF. The chain recombines TRBV5-1 with TRBJ1-1; the D gene is possibly TRBD1 (6 bases). The CDR3 totals 16 residues. V shed 0 bases and J shed 0 bases, with 12 bases lying between them. The germline CDR1 and CDR2 sequences are SGHRS and YFSETQ. Full variable domain (missing parts from reference TRBV5-1 and TRBJ1-1): KAGVTQTPRYLIKTRGQQVTLSCSPISGHRSVSWYQQTPGQGLQFLFEYFSETQRNKGNFPGRFSGRQFSNSRSEMNVSTLELGDSALYLCASSLELTGLNTEAFFGQGTRLTVV.

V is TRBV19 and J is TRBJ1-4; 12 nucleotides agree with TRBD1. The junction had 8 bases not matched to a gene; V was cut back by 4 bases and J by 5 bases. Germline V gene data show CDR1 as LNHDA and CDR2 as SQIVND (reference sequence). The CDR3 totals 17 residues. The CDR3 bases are TGTGCCAGTAGTACACCGGGACAGGGGGCTTTGAATGAAAAACTGTTTTTT. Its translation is CASSTPGQGALNEKLFF.

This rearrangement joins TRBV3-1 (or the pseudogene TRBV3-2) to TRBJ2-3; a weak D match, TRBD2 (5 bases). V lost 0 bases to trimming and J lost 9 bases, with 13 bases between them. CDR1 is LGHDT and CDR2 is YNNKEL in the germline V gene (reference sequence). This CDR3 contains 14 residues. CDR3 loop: CASSQEARGTTQYF. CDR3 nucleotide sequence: TGTGCCAGCAGCCAAGAAGCCCGGGGAACGACGCAGTATTTT.

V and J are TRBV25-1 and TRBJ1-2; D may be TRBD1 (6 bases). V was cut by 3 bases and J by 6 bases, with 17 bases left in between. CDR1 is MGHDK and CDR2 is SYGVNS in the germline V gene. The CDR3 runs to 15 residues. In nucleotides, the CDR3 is TGTGCCAGCAGTGAGTCACGGGGGGCGTCCCATGGCTACACCTTC. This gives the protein CASSESRGASHGYTF.

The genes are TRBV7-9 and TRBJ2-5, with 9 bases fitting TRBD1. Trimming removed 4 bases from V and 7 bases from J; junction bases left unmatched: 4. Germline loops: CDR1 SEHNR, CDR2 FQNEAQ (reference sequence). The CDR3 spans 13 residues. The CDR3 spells CASSSGQGGTQYF. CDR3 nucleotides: TGTGCCAGCAGCTCGGGACAGGGTGGGACCCAGTACTTC.